The 22 T cell receptor beta chains listed next were all sequenced from one sample in a study of T-cell reconstitution after alpha-beta-depleted transplantation in children. During its preparation, the TCRbeta library received unique molecular identifiers. One entry per CDR3 protein, called by TCRdb with MiXCR from the PCR reads. Here the sample spans hundreds of thousands of distinct CDR3 sequences, 13% being singletons. The material sequenced was PBMCs, mostly from graft donor cells, taken 360 days after TCRalphabeta/CD19-depleted stem cell transplant. These receptors all stem from a male patient between 10 and 17 years old who had a stem cell transplant for acute myeloid leukemia, so the T cells may come from the graft donor.

The chain is built from TRBV6-2 or TRBV6-3 and TRBJ2-7; TRBD2 matches at 9 bases. Per the germline V gene, CDR1 is MNHEY and CDR2 is SVGEGT. The CDR3 contains 13 residues. V lost 0 bases and J lost 12; bases outside the gene matches: 6. Written as DNA, the CDR3 is TGTGCCAGCAGTTACTCTAGCGGGAGAATTCTGTACTTC. As protein: CASSYSSGRILYF.

The chain has TRBV12-3 or TRBV12-4 and TRBJ1-2; D is uncertain. V was clipped by 7 bases and J by 6 bases, with 9 bases between them. The CDR3 has 11 amino acids. The CDR3 sequence is CASIFTDGYTF. The CDR3 coding sequence is TGTGCCAGCATCTTCACAGATGGCTACACCTTC.

This clonotype was picked up a small number of times. Here the CDR3 DNA reads TGTGCCAGCAGGCGCCTTCTGATACACACCATATATTTT. Protein sequence: CASRRLLIHTIYF. The chain carries TRBV2 and TRBJ1-3, with D uncertain. V was cut by 6 bases and J by 8 bases, with 14 bases left in between. This CDR3 has 13 residues. Germline V gives CDR1 SNHLY, CDR2 FYNNEI.

The table lists this clonotype with a few counts. V and J are TRBV3-1 and TRBJ1-2; no firm D call. The CDR3 is 13 amino acids. The ends were cut back, 3 bases at V and 2 bases at J, with 7 bases in the middle. CDR1 is LGHDT, CDR2 YNNKEL, per germline (reference sequence). The CDR3 coding sequence is TGTGCCAGCAGCCAGGCGGTAAACTATGGCTACACCTTC. This sequence encodes CASSQAVNYGYTF. The full variable domain, its missing parts supplied by reference TRBV3-1 and TRBJ1-2, is DTAVSQTPKYLVTQMGNDKSIKCEQNLGHDTMYWYKQDSKKFLKIMFSYNNKELIINETVPNRFSPKSPDKAHLNLHINSLELGDSAVYFCASSQAVNYGYTFGSGTRLTVV.

This clonotype was seen only once. This sequence joins TRBV12-3 or TRBV12-4 and TRBJ2-7, with D tentatively TRBD2 (5 bases). Trimming left V 4 bases short and J 0 bases short, with 10 bases between. CDR3 length: 14 residues. The CDR3 is CASSSPGSSYEQYF. CDR3 bases: TGTGCCAGCAGTTCGCCGGGATCCTCCTACGAGCAGTACTTC.

Ten or more counts support this clonotype. This chain joins TRBV20-1 and TRBJ2-1, with 7 bases lining up with TRBD2. The CDR3 sequence is 15 residues long. Per the germline V gene, CDR1 is DFQATT and CDR2 is SNEGSKA (reference sequence). V gave up 3 bases and J gave up 7 bases; unmatched junction bases: 12. DNA of the CDR3: TGCAGTGCTAGGGACCGTCGGGGGGAGGTGAATGAGCAGTTCTTC. Its protein is CSARDRRGEVNEQFF.

This clonotype has more than one count but fewer than ten. This rearrangement joins TRBV7-9 to TRBJ1-1, with unresolved D. CDR3 length: 13 residues. The germline CDR1 and CDR2 sequences are SEHNR and FQNEAQ (reference sequence). V shed 11 bases and J shed 0 bases, with 13 bases lying between them. CDR3 sequence: CAGFPGLNTEAFF. The CDR3 nucleotides read TGTGCCGGGTTTCCTGGTTTGAACACTGAAGCTTTCTTT. The full variable domain, with the rest looked up from reference TRBV7-9 and TRBJ1-1, is DTGVSQNPRHKITKRGQNVTFRCDPISEHNRLYWYRQTLGQGPEFLTYFQNEAQLEKSRLLSDRFSAERPKGSFSTLEIQRTEQGDSAMYLCAGFPGLNTEAFFGQGTRLTVV.

Here the CDR3 reads CASSVANSGNTIYF. The CDR3 nucleotides read TGTGCCAGCAGCGTAGCGAACTCTGGAAACACCATATATTTT. This chain connects TRBV9 to TRBJ1-3; D not resolved. The V gene lost 0 bases and the J gene lost 0 bases, with 4 bases spanning the gap. The CDR3 spans 14 residues. Germline V gene lookup returns CDR1 SGDLS and CDR2 YYNGEE.

This clonotype was seen more than once but under ten times. The chain links TRBV6-1 to TRBJ1-2, with unresolved D. This CDR3 contains 15 residues. CDR1 is MNHNS, CDR2 SASEGT, per germline. V lost 6 bases and J 1 base, leaving 15 bases between the germline ends. The CDR3 DNA follows: TGTGCCAGCAGGTCTCACACCAAAAGTAACTATGGCTACACCTTC. Translating gives CASRSHTKSNYGYTF.

The chain recombines TRBV29-1 with TRBJ2-7, with TRBD1 matching over 8 bases. The V and J ends lost 6 bases and 5 bases, in that order; junction bases with no gene match: 12. Germline CDR1 and CDR2: SQVTM and ANQGSEA. The CDR3 length is 14 residues. CDR3 protein: CSVGRTGNIDEQYF. In nucleotides, the CDR3 is TGCAGCGTAGGAAGGACAGGGAACATCGACGAGCAGTACTTC.

The rearrangement joins TRBV27 to TRBJ2-1; 7 bases align to TRBD2. Germline lookup yields CDR1 MNHEY and CDR2 SMNVEV (reference sequence). The CDR3 is 16 amino acids. J was trimmed by 3 bases and V by 2 bases; bases with no gene match: 7. The CDR3 reads CASSLQVLADYNEQFF. CDR3 DNA sequence: TGTGCCAGCAGTTTACAGGTCCTAGCGGACTACAATGAGCAGTTCTTC.

This clonotype has only a few counts. This chain joins TRBV11-1 and TRBJ1-6; TRBD1 aligns across 7 bases. Germline loops: CDR1 SGHAT, CDR2 FQDESV (reference sequence). CDR3 size: 18 residues. Trimming removed 5 bases from V and 0 bases from J; junction bases left unmatched: 10. CDR3 sequence reads: CASSEQGPISSYNSPLHF. The CDR3 DNA follows: TGTGCCAGCAGCGAACAGGGGCCGATCAGCTCCTATAATTCACCCCTCCACTTT.

This clonotype was found many times. V is TRBV7-9 and J is TRBJ2-3, with TRBD2 matching 10 bases. The CDR3 spans 15 residues. CDR1 and CDR2 from the germline V gene are SEHNR and FQNEAQ (reference sequence). V trimming: 4 bases; J trimming: 0 bases; junction bases outside the gene matches: 1. The CDR3 loop is CASSSGLASTDTQYF. CDR3 bases: TGTGCCAGCAGCTCGGGACTAGCGAGCACAGATACGCAGTATTTT.

Only a few counts were recorded for this clonotype. V usage is TRBV28 and J usage is TRBJ2-1; 10 nucleotides line up with TRBD2. The CDR3 is 16 residues long. Germline-derived CDR1 and CDR2 are MDHEN and SYDVKM. V was clipped by 5 bases and J by 6 bases; unmatched bases: 10. CDR3 DNA sequence: TGTGCCAGCAGTCCAACAGTAGCGGGAGGATCCAATGAGCAGTTCTTC. It codes for CASSPTVAGGSNEQFF.

At least ten counts were recorded for this clonotype. The CDR3: CASSGTGGYNEQFF. In nucleotides, the CDR3 is TGTGCCAGCAGCGGGACAGGGGGTTACAATGAGCAGTTCTTC. This sequence joins TRBV9 and TRBJ2-1, with 10 positions matching TRBD1. Germline assignment: CDR1 SGDLS and CDR2 YYNGEE. Trimming cost V 3 bases and J 4 bases; bases outside gene matches: 1. The CDR3 is 14 amino acids.

The gene calls are TRBV29-1 and TRBJ2-3; 10 bases are a match to TRBD1. After removal of 5 bases from V and 7 bases from J, the junction contained 9 bases not matched to a gene. From germline, CDR1 is SQVTM and CDR2 ANQGSEA. The CDR3 is made up of 14 amino acids. The CDR3 is CSVRDRGRRHTQYF. As DNA, the CDR3 is TGCAGCGTTCGAGACAGGGGGCGAAGGCATACGCAGTATTTT.

This chain links TRBV28 with TRBJ2-1, with D perhaps TRBD2 (5 bases). V lost 4 bases to trimming and J lost 6 bases, with 10 bases between them. Germline-derived CDR1 and CDR2 are MDHEN and SYDVKM. CDR3 length: 13 residues. Written as DNA, the CDR3 is TGTGCCAGCAGTTCACCGGGATTCAATGAGCAGTTCTTC. This encodes CASSSPGFNEQFF.

This clonotype turned up a few times. CDR3 sequence: CSVRTSGSATQYF. CDR3 DNA sequence: TGCAGCGTGAGGACTAGCGGGAGTGCGACCCAGTACTTC. V usage is TRBV29-1 and J usage is TRBJ2-5; 13 bases agree with TRBD2. V lost 6 bases, J lost 7 bases, and 5 bases stayed unmatched. Germline CDR1 SQVTM, CDR2 ANQGSEA. This CDR3 region has 13 residues.

The V gene is TRBV29-1, the J gene TRBJ1-5, with D possibly being TRBD1 (5 bases). V lost 4 bases and J 6 bases, leaving 13 bases between the germline ends. CDR1 SQVTM and CDR2 ANQGSEA come from the germline V gene. This CDR3 is 13 amino acids long. The CDR3 nucleotides are TGCAGCGTTGGGAGGGGATGGTCTCAGCCCCAGCATTTT. This encodes CSVGRGWSQPQHF.

The sample holds many counts of this clonotype. The CDR3 DNA follows: TGCAGCGTTGTAGTGACAGGGGGCTACGAGCAGTACTTC. Protein: CSVVVTGGYEQYF. The chain recombines TRBV29-1 with TRBJ2-7; 9 nucleotides match TRBD1. V lost 4 bases, J lost 3 bases, and 4 bases stayed unmatched. The CDR3 totals 13 residues. Germline V gene data show CDR1 as SQVTM and CDR2 as ANQGSEA.

This clonotype has only a few counts. This chain joins TRBV29-1 and TRBJ1-2; 8 positions match TRBD1. J gave up 3 bases and V 3 bases, and 9 bases lay outside the gene matches. The CDR3 totals 15 residues. The germline gives CDR1 SQVTM, CDR2 ANQGSEA. The CDR3 DNA reads as TGCAGCGTTGATGCGGACAGGGCGCTTTACTATGGCTACACCTTC. Translated, it gives CSVDADRALYYGYTF. Full variable domain (rest looked up from reference TRBV29-1 and TRBJ1-2): SAVISQKPSRDICQRGTSLTIQCQVDSQVTMMFWYRQQPGQSLTLIATANQGSEATYESGFVIDKFPISRPNLTFSTLTVSNMSPEDSSIYLCSVDADRALYYGYTFGSGTRLTVV.

A few counts support this clonotype. The V call is TRBV6-1, the J call TRBJ2-7, with D possibly being TRBD2 (6 bases). The CDR3 has 16 amino acids. Trimming took off 0 bases at V and 3 bases at J, with 15 bases between the two ends. Germline loops: CDR1 MNHNS, CDR2 SASEGT. In DNA form, the CDR3 reads TGTGCCAGCAGTGAAGCAGACCCTTTGGGGGGCTACGAGCAGTACTTC. Amino acids: CASSEADPLGGYEQYF.